This TCR beta chain was sequenced in a study of early stage breast cancer tumors. Study details: Of some 16 invasive breast tumors, more than nine were hormone receptor-positive, HER2-negative. Each sample averaged approximately 10-fold read coverage.

Remarks on this clone: Antigen unknown.

Broader study findings: Compared with adjacent normal breast, tumors showed around 2.5-fold denser, more clonal T cells.

Each sample had two DNA replicates, about 0.52 ug blood or 1.5 ug tissue. Some clones are missing from TCRdb's copy, which holds only in-frame ones; the method was immunoSEQ multiplex PCR. The sample has tens of thousands of clones, 84% seen once. The junction had 9 bases not matched to a gene; V was cut back by 7 bases and J by 5 bases. From germline, CDR1 is SNHLY and CDR2 FYNNEI. This CDR3 has 14 residues. This receptor was obtained from a person in their fifties with breast cancer. The sample consisted of blood. The chain joins TRBV2 to TRBJ1-1; 8 positions match TRBD1. CDR3 sequence reads: CASKDRGEVTEAFF. In nucleotides, the CDR3 is TGTGCCAGCAAAGACAGGGGAGAGGTAACTGAAGCTTTCTTT. The full variable domain, rest sourced from reference TRBV2 and TRBJ1-1, is EPEVTQTPSHQVTQMGQEVILRCVPISNHLYFYWYRQILGQKVEFLVSFYNNEISEKSEIFDDQFSVERPDGSNFTLKIRSTKLEDSAMYFCASKDRGEVTEAFFGQGTRLTVV.